This TCR beta chain was observed in a study of T cells expressing NK-cell markers (dated by TCRdb to the early 2020s). Regarding the research as a whole: Fewer than ten donors provided sorted CD3+CD56+NKG2C+, CD3+CD56+NKG2C- and CD3+CD56-NKG2C+ T-cell subsets, whose TCR beta-chain repertoires were profiled. Of the eight sequenced donors, seven were found to be HCMV-seropositive and one was found to be HCMV-seronegative. The study sequenced eight donors, all healthy volunteers chosen at random: three men and five women. The libraries were sequenced on Illumina HiSeq 2000/2500, MiSeq or NextSeq, producing 2 x 150 bp reads.

HCMV-specific IgG was detected in serum with a commercial ELISA kit to determine HCMV serostatus. Peripheral blood mononuclear cells were isolated from blood by Ficoll density gradient centrifugation. The CDR3 sequence holds 15 residues, the cysteine and phenylalanine included. No DNA was logged. CDR1 and CDR2, looked up from the germline V gene, are SGHTA and FQGNSA. Sequencing was carried out with an Illumina HiSeq 2000. TCR beta cDNA libraries were made by 5'RACE template switching that added a universal primer site and unique molecular identifiers. Synthesis of cDNA was primed from the TCR beta constant segment and was followed by two consecutive PCR amplification steps. As for the original processing: MIGEC handled demultiplexing of the reads and grouping by UMI, while MiTCR was used to assemble and quantify clonotypes. To exclude erroneous sequences, any TCR cDNA sequence not supported by at least two reads was discarded. The tcR package was used for downstream repertoire analysis, with clonotypes matched between fractions based on CDR3 nucleotide sequence plus V segment. VDJmatch was used to annotate antigen specificity against VDJdb, with one amino acid substitution allowed in CDR3. TCRdb reprocessed the public reads and reports one entry per CDR3 protein sequence, without DNA. The V and J calls were not made by the authors but by TCRdb's processing. This sample's listing comprises over 250,000 distinct CDR3 sequences. 3.5% to 5% of the sample lies in the top ten.

Remarks on this clonotype: Its cognate antigen has yet to be identified.

Study-level results and caveats: Those dominant clonotypes were again the most abundant among CD3+CD56-NKG2C+ cells in a few donors, at about 25-60.1%. It remained unclear whether the expanded NKG2C-expressing T cell clones were specific for HCMV antigens. In several donors, the dominant CD3+CD56+NKG2C+ clonotypes were among the top 10 CD8+ clonotypes and accounted for about 1.0-7.0% of CD8+ T cells.

The sequencing sample was made of blood T cells: a sorted CD56 or NKG2C T cell subset, CD4+ or CD8+ T cells, or bulk PBMC T cells (not recorded which). The TCR originated in a woman aged 18 to 69 in good health. The chain couples TRBV7-2 to TRBJ2-7; without DNA, the TCRdb call of TRBD1 cannot be checked. The CDR3 reads as follows: CASSLGDRVPLEQYF. Joined to the reference TRBV7-2 and TRBJ2-7 proteins, this CDR3 gives the full variable domain: GAGVSQSPSNKVTEKGKDVELRCDPISGHTALYWYRQSLGQGLEFLIYFQGNSAPDKSGLPSDRFSAERTGGSVSTLTIQRTQQEDSAVYLCASSLGDRVPLEQYFGPGTRLTVT.